A single T cell receptor beta chain is shown here with its context. Antigen: not known. Sequencing was performed with immunoSEQ multiplex PCR; in TCRdb, only in-frame clones are kept and a portion is missing. The table has 150,000 or so clones, roughly nine tenths seen once. The sample originates from a study of T cell responses to AZD1222 COVID-19 vaccine. V gave up 4 bases and J gave up 10 bases, with 11 bases separating them. The CDR3 is 11 residues long. Germline loops: CDR1 LGHDT, CDR2 YNNKEL (reference sequence). Points from the study as a whole: Unmutated variant regions reportedly attract nearly half of all spike-specific TCRs.

The sequencing used peripheral blood, collected on day 0 of MenACWY control vaccination. The sequence was obtained from an adult in good health. The genes are TRBV3-1 (or the pseudogene TRBV3-2) and TRBJ2-7; tentative D call: TRBD2 (5 bases). In DNA, the CDR3 is TGTGCCAGCAGCCGAGGAGCGGCCCAGTACTTC. Amino acid sequence: CASSRGAAQYF.